The next 23 T cell receptor beta chains were all read from a single sample in a study of blood T cell repertoires in COVID-19. The repertoire was sequenced with immunoSEQ multiplex PCR; TCRdb's copy has only in-frame clones and lacks some. The data contain about 150,000 clones, about four fifths of them singletons. The sequencing input was peripheral blood. These receptors all come from a woman at least 80 years old with acute or convalescent COVID-19.

This chain links TRBV6-2 or TRBV6-3 with TRBJ1-4, with D maybe TRBD1 (6 bases). V lost 3 bases and J 7 bases, leaving 15 bases between the germline ends. Per germline, CDR1 MNHEY and CDR2 SVGEGT. CDR3 length: 15 residues. The CDR3 region has the DNA TGTGCCAGCAGTTATTTCCAGGGGTCTGGTGAAAAACTGTTTTTT. The encoded protein is CASSYFQGSGEKLFF.

Concerning this clone itself: Other DNA sequences in this specimen translate into the identical CDR3. The V gene is TRBV5-4, the J gene TRBJ2-5; 10 bases map to TRBD2. Germline V lookup: CDR1 SGHNT, CDR2 YYREEE (reference sequence). The V segment lost 2 bases and the J segment 2 bases; nucleotides outside the gene matches: 3. The length of the CDR3 is 15 residues. CDR3 sequence: CASSFRTSGQETQYF. The DNA of the CDR3 is TGTGCCAGCAGCTTCAGGACTAGCGGACAAGAGACCCAGTACTTC.

This clone was found a few times. V and J are TRBV15 and TRBJ1-4, with D unclear. The CDR3 contains 12 residues. The germline gives CDR1 LNHNV, CDR2 YYDKDF (reference sequence). Trimming cost V 3 bases and J 6 bases, with 5 bases left between them. CDR3 DNA sequence: TGTGCCACCAGCAGGCTATATGAAAAACTGTTTTTT. The encoded protein is CATSRLYEKLFF.

This chain joins TRBV7-8 and TRBJ2-7, with TRBD2 matching 7 bases. The CDR3 length is 15 residues. Germline V gene data show CDR1 as SGHVS and CDR2 as FQNEAQ. V lost 2 bases, J lost 4 bases, and 8 bases stayed unmatched. CDR3 amino acids: CASSLRRERGYEQYF. CDR3 in DNA: TGTGCCAGCAGCTTAAGGCGGGAGAGAGGTTACGAGCAGTACTTC.

Here the CDR3 reads CASSLGPLQVRRDEQYF. The CDR3 bases are TGTGCCAGCAGCTTAGGGCCATTGCAGGTGCGACGTGACGAGCAGTACTTC. The chain has TRBV7-9 and TRBJ2-7; D is undetermined. The V and J ends lost 1 base and 5 bases respectively, with 21 bases between them. Germline V lookup: CDR1 SEHNR, CDR2 FQNEAQ (reference sequence). The CDR3 covers 17 residues. Using reference TRBV7-9 and TRBJ2-7 for the parts outside the CDR3, the full variable domain is DTGVSQNPRHKITKRGQNVTFRCDPISEHNRLYWYRQTLGQGPEFLTYFQNEAQLEKSRLLSDRFSAERPKGSFSTLEIQRTEQGDSAMYLCASSLGPLQVRRDEQYFGPGTRLTVT.

The chain uses TRBV6-2 or TRBV6-3 and TRBJ1-6; weak D call: TRBD1 (6 bases). The CDR3 covers 15 residues. Trimming left V 2 bases short and J 7 bases short, with 12 bases between. CDR1 MNHEY and CDR2 SVGEGT come from the germline V gene. CDR3 sequence reads: CASSYGGRGNSPLHF. Written as DNA, the CDR3 is TGTGCCAGCAGTTACGGCGGCAGGGGAAATTCACCCCTCCACTTT.

This clone was seen more than once but under ten times. The chain carries TRBV2 and TRBJ2-7; D is perhaps TRBD2 (5 bases). This CDR3 spans 12 amino acids. CDR1 SNHLY and CDR2 FYNNEI come from the germline V gene. V gave up 7 bases and J gave up 2 bases, with 9 bases separating them. The CDR3 sequence: CASNGETYEQYF. CDR3 DNA: TGTGCCAGCAACGGGGAAACCTACGAGCAGTACTTC.

This rearrangement joins TRBV19 to TRBJ1-5, with D uncertain. V was shortened by 4 bases and J by 2 bases, with 15 bases between the two germline ends. Germline V gene data show CDR1 as LNHDA and CDR2 as SQIVND (reference sequence). The CDR3 totals 16 residues. The chain's CDR3 is CASSTDAAIGNQPQHF. The CDR3 DNA reads TGTGCCAGTAGTACAGACGCCGCCATAGGCAATCAGCCCCAGCATTTT.

This clone was recorded only once. The V call is TRBV29-1, the J call TRBJ2-7; a weak D match, TRBD1 (5 bases). Germline CDR1 is SQVTM and CDR2 is ANQGSEA. The ends were cut back, 6 bases at V and 0 bases at J, with 12 bases in the middle. The CDR3 extends over 13 amino acids. CDR3 bases: TGCAGCGTCCAGGGCCTCTTCTCCTACGAGCAGTACTTC. Its translation is CSVQGLFSYEQYF.

V gene TRBV27 combines with J gene TRBJ2-1, with TRBD1 as a possible D gene (5 bases). The V and J ends lost 8 bases and 6 bases respectively, with 14 bases between them. This CDR3 has 13 residues. Germline lookup yields CDR1 MNHEY and CDR2 SMNVEV (reference sequence). The CDR3, as DNA: TGTGCCAGCGGAAGGGGCCAGCTCAATGAGCAGTTCTTC. The encoded protein is CASGRGQLNEQFF.

The chain couples TRBV15 to TRBJ2-1; TRBD2 aligns across 8 bases. V gave up 7 bases and J gave up 5 bases; unmatched junction bases: 4. Looked up from germline, CDR1 is LNHNV and CDR2 is YYDKDF (reference sequence). This CDR3 spans 13 amino acids. The CDR3 bases are TGTGCCACCATTGCGGGGGGTAACAATGAGCAGTTCTTC. This translates into CATIAGGNNEQFF.

The chain has TRBV4-1 and TRBJ1-1; 7 positions agree with TRBD1. The CDR3 covers 17 residues. V lost 0 bases, J lost 4 bases, and 11 bases stayed unmatched. Germline-derived CDR1 and CDR2 are MGHRA and YSYEKL. CDR3 region: CASSQDGEGAEVTEAFF. In DNA form, the CDR3 reads TGCGCCAGCAGCCAAGATGGTGAGGGGGCGGAAGTCACTGAAGCTTTCTTT.

The V call is TRBV5-8, the J call TRBJ1-2; D is ambiguous. Germline CDR1 is SGHTS and CDR2 is YDEGEE. Trimming removed 1 base from V and 0 bases from J, with 10 bases in between. The CDR3 contains 15 residues. The CDR3, as DNA: TGTGCCAGCAGCTTGTATCTGGGCTCTAACTATGGCTACACCTTC. Residues: CASSLYLGSNYGYTF.

The chain joins TRBV5-4 to TRBJ2-5; 7 bases match TRBD1. The CDR3 is 14 amino acids. V lost 4 bases to trimming and J lost 5 bases; unmatched junction nucleotides: 8. Germline CDR1 is SGHNT and CDR2 is YYREEE (reference sequence). CDR3 nucleotide sequence: TGTGCCAGCAGCCTACGGGAAGGGGGCGAGACCCAGTACTTC. Protein product: CASSLREGGETQYF. Using reference TRBV5-4 and TRBJ2-5 for the parts outside the CDR3, the full variable domain is ETGVTQSPTHLIKTRGQQVTLRCSSQSGHNTVSWYQQALGQGPQFIFQYYREEENGRGNFPPRFSGLQFPNYSSELNVNALELDDSALYLCASSLREGGETQYFGPGTRLLVL.

CDR3 DNA: TGCGCCAGCAGCTCACAGGGTTCCTACGAGCAGTACTTC. It yields the protein CASSSQGSYEQYF. The chain carries TRBV5-1 and TRBJ2-7; D is possibly TRBD1 (6 bases). The CDR3 has 13 residues. With 3 bases removed from V and 1 base from J, the gap between germline ends came to 8 bases. Looked up from germline, CDR1 is SGHRS and CDR2 is YFSETQ.

The V gene is TRBV19, the J gene TRBJ1-1, with 7 bases matching TRBD1. Germline V gives CDR1 LNHDA, CDR2 SQIVND (reference sequence). V lost 3 bases, J lost 0 bases, and 10 bases stayed unmatched. The CDR3 extends over 17 amino acids. The CDR3 reads CASSIPPVTGLNTEAFF. CDR3 nucleotides: TGTGCCAGTAGTATCCCACCCGTGACAGGGCTGAACACTGAAGCTTTCTTT. Variable domain in full (rest from reference TRBV19 and TRBJ1-1): DGGITQSPKYLFRKEGQNVTLSCEQNLNHDAMYWYRQDPGQGLRLIYYSQIVNDFQKGDIAEGYSVSREKKESFPLTVTSAQKNPTAFYLCASSIPPVTGLNTEAFFGQGTRLTVV.

V gene TRBV7-9 combines with J gene TRBJ1-1; D not resolved. This CDR3 has 14 residues. Looked up from germline, CDR1 is SEHNR and CDR2 is FQNEAQ (reference sequence). Deletions cut 5 bases from V and 1 base from J, with 11 bases between. The CDR3 DNA reads as TGTGCCAGCAGCGCTAGAACCTCGAACACTGAAGCTTTCTTT. Encoded protein: CASSARTSNTEAFF.

V and J are TRBV15 and TRBJ2-1; 11 positions match TRBD2. V trimming: 3 bases; J trimming: 5 bases; junction bases outside the gene matches: 9. CDR1 and CDR2 (germline): LNHNV, YYDKDF (reference sequence). The CDR3 has 17 amino acids. The DNA for the CDR3 is TGTGCCACCAGCAGGGACAAGACTAGCGGGATTAACAATGAGCAGTTCTTC. Amino acid sequence: CATSRDKTSGINNEQFF.

This chain uses TRBV4-2 with TRBJ2-3; 13 nucleotides line up with TRBD2. The CDR3 runs 18 residues. Germline V CDR1 and CDR2: LGHNA, YNFKEQ. The trim removed 0 bases at V and 2 bases at J, leaving 5 bases unmatched. The CDR3 bases are TGTGCCAGCAGCCAAGAGGCGGGACTAGCGGGATTCACAGATACGCAGTATTTT. It yields the protein CASSQEAGLAGFTDTQYF.

V and J are TRBV6-6 and TRBJ1-5; D perhaps matches TRBD1 (5 bases). The germline V and J ends were trimmed by 5 bases and 3 bases, with 11 bases remaining between them. The CDR3 has 14 residues. Germline assignment: CDR1 MNHNY and CDR2 SVGAGI (reference sequence). CDR3 region: CASSVTGFNQPQHF. DNA of the CDR3: TGTGCCAGCAGTGTAACAGGTTTCAATCAGCCCCAGCATTTT.

This chain uses TRBV18 with TRBJ2-1, with TRBD2 matching over 15 bases. Germline lookup yields CDR1 KGHSH and CDR2 LQKENI. V dropped 3 bases and J dropped 8; count of bases not matched to a gene: 5. CDR3 length: 16 amino acids. The CDR3 DNA reads TGTGCCAGCTCACCGCTTGGGACTAGCGGGAGGTATGAGCAGTTCTTC. Encoded protein: CASSPLGTSGRYEQFF.

This chain uses TRBV24-1 with TRBJ2-1, with D perhaps TRBD1 (6 bases). V dropped 8 bases and J dropped 10 bases, with 14 bases sitting between them. The germline V gene encodes CDR1 KGHDR and CDR2 SFDVKD. This CDR3 region has 12 residues. This CDR3 reads CATKSTGTEQFF. Here the CDR3 DNA reads TGTGCCACCAAAAGTACCGGGACAGAGCAGTTCTTC.

This chain joins TRBV11-3 and TRBJ2-2; D is possibly TRBD1 (6 bases). This CDR3 is built from 15 residues. Trimming pared 5 bases from V and 0 bases from J, leaving 10 bases between. CDR1 is SGHNT, CDR2 YENEEA, per germline. The CDR3 loop reads CASSPGTPNTGELFF. For the CDR3, the DNA is TGTGCCAGCAGCCCCGGGACACCGAACACCGGGGAGCTGTTTTTT.